This passage covers 28 T cell receptor beta chains from one sample sequenced in a study of graft-versus-host responses after intestinal transplantation. Repertoires were generated with immunoSEQ multiplex PCR, while TCRdb's copy carries only in-frame clones and drops some. The data hold approximately 100,000 clones, with roughly 83% observed a single time. The specimen comprised PBMCs, sampled 255 days after intestinal transplant. Receptors were obtained from a human patient who received an intestinal transplant, so some T cells may come from the graft donor.

The chain uses TRBV6-1 and TRBJ1-4, with D maybe TRBD1 (6 bases). CDR1 is MNHNS, CDR2 SASEGT, per germline. Trimming pared 6 bases from V and 8 bases from J, leaving 16 bases between. This CDR3 region has 14 residues. CDR3: CASRAQGLREKLFF. CDR3 nucleotides: TGTGCCAGCAGGGCACAGGGCTTGCGCGAAAAACTGTTTTTT.

This chain uses TRBV6-4 with TRBJ1-6; TRBD1 matches at 8 bases. The germline CDR1 and CDR2 sequences are MRHNA and SNTAGT. The trim removed 0 bases at V and 7 bases at J, leaving 5 bases unmatched. The CDR3 length is 16 residues. The CDR3 here is CASSDSPGGSNSPLHF. The CDR3 nucleotides read TGTGCCAGCAGTGACTCCCCAGGGGGCTCAAATTCACCCCTCCACTTT.

This clone was seen once. The rearrangement joins TRBV19 to TRBJ1-4; D gene ambiguous. The germline CDR1 and CDR2 sequences are LNHDA and SQIVND (reference sequence). The ends were cut back, 3 bases at V and 6 bases at J, with 11 bases in the middle. CDR3 size: 14 residues. The CDR3 DNA sequence: TGTGCCAGTAGTATGGCGCAAGTTGATGAAAAACTGTTTTTT. Translation gives CASSMAQVDEKLFF.

The V call is TRBV21-1, the J call TRBJ2-7; the D call TRBD1 from the table was never checked on the DNA. TRBV21-1 is flagged as a pseudogene. There are 16 residues in the CDR3. The CDR3 loop is CASSKEGQGAPYEQYV. Written as DNA, the CDR3 is TGTGCCAGCAGCAAAGAGGGACAGGGGGCCCCCTACGAGCAGTACGTC.

This chain connects TRBV10-2 to TRBJ2-7; D perhaps matches TRBD1 (5 bases). The CDR3 extends over 15 amino acids. Trimming took 3 bases from V and 5 from J, leaving 17 bases between them. Looked up from germline, CDR1 is WSHSY and CDR2 is SAAADI. CDR3 sequence reads: CASSEIGQGEDEQYV. CDR3 nucleotides: TGCGCCAGCAGTGAAATTGGTCAGGGTGAGGACGAGCAGTACGTC.

The chain joins TRBV13 to TRBJ2-5, with TRBD1 matching over 11 bases. The junction had 6 bases not matched to a gene; V was cut back by 1 base and J by 2 bases. The CDR3 is made up of 17 amino acids. Germline CDR1 and CDR2: PRHDT and FYEKMQ (reference sequence). CDR3 in DNA: TGTGCCAGCAGCTTAGAGCCCGGGACAGGGGGGCAAGAGACCCAGTACTTC. Protein product: CASSLEPGTGGQETQYF.

The genes are TRBV5-1 and TRBJ1-2; D is unclear. The CDR3 runs to 14 residues. From germline, CDR1 is SGHRS and CDR2 YFSETQ. V was shortened by 2 bases and J by 4 bases, with 12 bases between the two germline ends. The CDR3 DNA reads as TGCGCCAGCAGCTTTGTGGGTGTTGCCTATGGCTACACCTTC. It yields the protein CASSFVGVAYGYTF.

The V and J genes are TRBV5-6 and TRBJ2-7; 9 bases agree with TRBD1. The V and J ends lost 0 bases and 6 bases, in that order; junction bases with no gene match: 10. The CDR3 is made up of 16 amino acids. Germline lookup yields CDR1 SGHDT and CDR2 YYEEEE. The CDR3 loop reads CASSLETGTGPGEQYF. The CDR3 nucleotides read TGTGCCAGCAGCTTGGAGACCGGGACAGGGCCGGGCGAGCAGTACTTC.

The rearrangement links TRBV9 to TRBJ2-1, with a tentative D call TRBD1 (6 bases). Germline CDR1 reads SGDLS; CDR2 reads YYNGEE. Deletions cut 0 bases from V and 5 bases from J, with 9 bases between. CDR3 length: 14 amino acids. The CDR3 nucleotides are TGTGCCAGCAGCGTAGACGGGACAAACAATGAGCAGTTCTTC. The encoded protein is CASSVDGTNNEQFF.

The V gene is TRBV7-8, the J gene TRBJ2-6, with 8 nucleotides matching TRBD1. Trimming cost V 5 bases and J 1 base; bases outside gene matches: 10. This CDR3 region has 18 residues. Germline V gene data show CDR1 as SGHVS and CDR2 as FQNEAQ. CDR3 region: CASSATGQAPSGANVLTF. The CDR3 nucleotides read TGTGCCAGCAGCGCTACGGGACAGGCACCGTCTGGGGCCAACGTCCTGACTTTC.

This clone was recorded only once. The chain uses TRBV28 and TRBJ2-5; TRBD1 matches 8 bases. Looked up from germline, CDR1 is MDHEN and CDR2 is SYDVKM. The ends lost 7 bases at V and 4 bases at J; junction bases unmatched: 5. CDR3 length equals 13 residues. CDR3 nucleotides: TGTGCCAGCAATGTAGACAGGGGAGAGACCCAGTACTTC. It is translated as CASNVDRGETQYF.

The J gene is TRBJ1-2, the V gene TRBV19; D might be TRBD1 (5 bases). Per the germline V gene, CDR1 is LNHDA and CDR2 is SQIVND (reference sequence). CDR3 length: 14 residues. V dropped 2 bases and J dropped 1 base, with 8 bases sitting between them. CDR3: CASSITGLNYGYTF. CDR3 DNA: TGTGCCAGTAGTATAACAGGACTTAACTATGGCTACACCTTC.

This clone was counted between two and nine times. The chain employs TRBV10-2 and TRBJ2-7; D might be TRBD1 (5 bases). CDR3 length: 11 amino acids. V lost 9 bases and J 3 bases, leaving 9 bases between the germline ends. Germline CDR1 WSHSY, CDR2 SAAADI. The CDR3 sequence: CASGQGYEQYV. DNA of the CDR3: TGCGCCAGTGGTCAGGGCTACGAGCAGTACGTC.

The rearrangement links TRBV5-1 to TRBJ2-5, with D unresolved. The germline V and J ends were trimmed by 0 bases and 5 bases, with 14 bases remaining between them. The CDR3 totals 15 residues. CDR1 is SGHRS and CDR2 is YFSETQ in the germline V gene. The CDR3 sequence: CASSLVGGVGETQYF. CDR3 DNA sequence: TGCGCCAGCAGCTTGGTGGGTGGCGTTGGGGAGACCCAGTACTTC.

CDR3: CASSLEAGSGDEKLFF. CDR3 nucleotides: TGTGCCAGCAGCTTAGAGGCAGGAAGCGGGGATGAAAAACTGTTTTTT. The V and J genes are TRBV7-6 and TRBJ1-4; D is undetermined. V lost 1 base to trimming and J lost 6 bases, with 15 bases between them. The germline V gene has CDR1 SGHVS and CDR2 FNYEAQ. The CDR3 is 16 residues long.

The chain combines TRBV21-1 with TRBJ2-7. TRBV21-1 is a pseudogene segment. This CDR3 comprises 11 residues. For the CDR3, the DNA is TGTGCCAGCAGCAGGGTCTACGAGCAGTACTTC. Encoded protein: CASSRVYEQYF.

The V gene is TRBV11-2, the J gene TRBJ2-7, with TRBD1 identical over 8 bases. The ends lost 0 bases at V and 6 bases at J; junction bases unmatched: 10. The V gene's germline CDR1 is SGHAT and CDR2 FQNNGV. This CDR3 is 16 amino acids long. The CDR3, as DNA: TGTGCCAGCAGCTTAGATCCGGACAGGGTGGGGGGCGAGCAGTACTTC. This sequence encodes CASSLDPDRVGGEQYF.

The V and J genes are TRBV28 and TRBJ1-6; D might be TRBD1 (6 bases). Looked up from germline, CDR1 is MDHEN and CDR2 is SYDVKM. Trimming left V 6 bases short and J 7 bases short, with 13 bases between. This CDR3 spans 14 amino acids. CDR3 residues: CASSPGQPNSPLHF. CDR3 in DNA: TGTGCCAGCAGCCCCGGACAGCCAAATTCACCCCTCCACTTT.

V and J are TRBV4-1 and TRBJ2-5; the D call may be TRBD1 or TRBD2 (5 bases each). The CDR3 is 16 residues long. Deletions cut 4 bases from V and 2 bases from J, with 17 bases between. CDR1 is MGHRA and CDR2 is YSYEKL in the germline V gene. The CDR3 DNA follows: TGCGCCAGCAGCCCGCTCTCGGGACCGAAGCAAGAGACCCAGTACTTC. Translated: CASSPLSGPKQETQYF.

This chain links TRBV11-2 with TRBJ2-5; D perhaps matches TRBD2 (5 bases). Germline V lookup: CDR1 SGHAT, CDR2 FQNNGV. V lost 1 base and J lost 5, with 14 bases in between. CDR3 length equals 15 residues. CDR3 DNA: TGTGCCAGCAGCTTAGTGCCCGGGGTTTTGGAGACCCAGTACTTC. Protein: CASSLVPGVLETQYF. Together with reference TRBV11-2 and TRBJ2-5, the CDR3 gives the full variable domain: EAGVAQSPRYKIIEKRQSVAFWCNPISGHATLYWYQQILGQGPKLLIQFQNNGVVDDSQLPKDRFSAERLKGVDSTLKIQPAKLEDSAVYLCASSLVPGVLETQYFGPGTRLLVL.

V and J are TRBV6-1 and TRBJ1-6; no firm D call. V was shortened by 11 bases and J by 0 bases, with 11 bases between the two germline ends. This CDR3 has 14 residues. The V gene's germline CDR1 is MNHNS and CDR2 SASEGT. The CDR3 sequence is CACVASSYNSPLHF. The CDR3 DNA is TGTGCCTGCGTGGCGAGCTCCTATAATTCACCCCTCCACTTT.

The chain links TRBV28 to TRBJ2-2, with D unresolved. Germline-derived CDR1 and CDR2 are MDHEN and SYDVKM. V gave up 4 bases and J gave up 4 bases, with 13 bases separating them. CDR3 length equals 15 residues. The CDR3 sequence is CASSSWWLSTGELFF. DNA for the CDR3: TGTGCCAGCAGTTCTTGGTGGTTGAGCACCGGGGAGCTGTTTTTT.

J is TRBJ1-2 and V is TRBV19; possible D gene TRBD1, 6 bases. V was trimmed by 7 bases and J by 7 bases, leaving 22 bases between them. Germline-derived CDR1 and CDR2 are LNHDA and SQIVND (reference sequence). The CDR3 has 15 amino acids. This CDR3 reads CASTETGQYSGGYTF. CDR3 in DNA: TGTGCCAGTACCGAGACAGGCCAGTACTCTGGTGGCTACACCTTC. The complete variable domain, with remaining parts taken from reference TRBV19 and TRBJ1-2, reads DGGITQSPKYLFRKEGQNVTLSCEQNLNHDAMYWYRQDPGQGLRLIYYSQIVNDFQKGDIAEGYSVSREKKESFPLTVTSAQKNPTAFYLCASTETGQYSGGYTFGSGTRLTVV.

The gene calls are TRBV28 and TRBJ2-3; 7 bases map to TRBD1. The CDR3 has 15 residues. The trim removed 6 bases at V and 2 bases at J, leaving 8 bases unmatched. Germline V gene lookup returns CDR1 MDHEN and CDR2 SYDVKM. The CDR3 DNA follows: TGTGCCAGCAGGTACAGGGGAATCTTCACAGATACGCAGTATTTT. This codes for CASRYRGIFTDTQYF.

The chain recombines TRBV4-2 with TRBJ1-2; tentatively, D is TRBD1 (5 bases). The CDR3 has 13 amino acids. Trimming pared 11 bases from V and 8 bases from J, leaving 21 bases between. Germline-derived CDR1 and CDR2 are LGHNA and YNFKEQ. CDR3 loop: CASNQGFGYGYTF. CDR3 in DNA: TGTGCCTCTAACCAGGGCTTCGGATACGGCTACACCTTC.

The chain carries TRBV7-9 and TRBJ2-5; maybe TRBD2 (6 bases). The CDR3 is 14 amino acids. V lost 2 bases to trimming and J lost 5 bases, with 12 bases between them. CDR1 and CDR2 (germline): SEHNR, FQNEAQ (reference sequence). The CDR3 region is CASSLNWGEETQYF. CDR3 bases: TGTGCCAGCAGCTTAAACTGGGGGGAGGAGACCCAGTACTTC.

V usage is TRBV29-1 and J usage is TRBJ1-1; D call uncertain. The V and J ends lost 4 bases and 10 bases respectively, with 13 bases between them. Germline V gives CDR1 SQVTM, CDR2 ANQGSEA. This CDR3 has 11 residues. CDR3: CSVGEGLGAFF. The CDR3 DNA reads as TGCAGCGTTGGAGAAGGGCTTGGAGCTTTCTTT.

J is TRBJ2-2 and V is TRBV29-1; TRBD1 agrees at 7 bases. The junction had 9 bases not matched to a gene; V was cut back by 7 bases and J by 7 bases. CDR1 is SQVTM, CDR2 ANQGSEA, per germline. The CDR3 covers 13 residues. The CDR3 reads CSGRGQAYGELFF. In nucleotides, the CDR3 is TGCAGCGGTCGAGGACAGGCGTACGGGGAGCTGTTTTTT.